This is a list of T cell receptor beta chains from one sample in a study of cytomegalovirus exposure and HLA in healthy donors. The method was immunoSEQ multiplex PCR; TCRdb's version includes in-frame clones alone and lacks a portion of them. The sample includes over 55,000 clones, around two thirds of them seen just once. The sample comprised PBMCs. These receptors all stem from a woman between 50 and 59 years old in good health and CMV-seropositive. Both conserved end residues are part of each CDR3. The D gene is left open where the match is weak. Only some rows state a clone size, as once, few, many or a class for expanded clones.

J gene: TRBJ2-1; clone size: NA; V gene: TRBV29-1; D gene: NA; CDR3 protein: CSATRYNEQFF; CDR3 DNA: TGCAGCGCCACTCGTTACAATGAGCAGTTCTTC
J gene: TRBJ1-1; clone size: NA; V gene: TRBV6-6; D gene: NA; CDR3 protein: CASRGVGTEAFF; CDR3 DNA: TGTGCCAGCAGGGGAGTGGGGACTGAAGCTTTCTTT
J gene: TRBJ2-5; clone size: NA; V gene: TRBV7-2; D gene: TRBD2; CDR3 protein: CASSQGTSAHRETQYF; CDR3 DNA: TGTGCCAGCAGCCAAGGGACTAGCGCCCATCGGGAGACCCAGTACTTC
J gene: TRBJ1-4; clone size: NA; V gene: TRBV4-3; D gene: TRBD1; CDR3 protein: CASSRNRGFDNEKLFF; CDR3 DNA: TGCGCCAGCAGCCGCAACAGGGGGTTTGACAATGAAAAACTGTTTTTT
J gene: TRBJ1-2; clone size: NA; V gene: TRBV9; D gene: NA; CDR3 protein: CASSPQLEGSGYTF; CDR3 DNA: TGTGCCAGCAGCCCCCAACTAGAGGGTTCTGGCTACACCTTC
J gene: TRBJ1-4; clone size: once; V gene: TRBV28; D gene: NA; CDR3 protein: CASSPSVLNEKLFF; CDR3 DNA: TGTGCCAGCAGTCCCTCGGTCCTTAATGAAAAACTGTTTTTT
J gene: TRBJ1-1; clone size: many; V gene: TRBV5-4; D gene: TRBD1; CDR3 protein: CASSRNRGHGTEAFF; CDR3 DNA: TGTGCCAGCAGCCGGAACAGGGGGCATGGCACTGAAGCTTTCTTT
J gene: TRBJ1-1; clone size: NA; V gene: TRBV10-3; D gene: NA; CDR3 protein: CAIRWGHGGTEAFF; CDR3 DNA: TGTGCCATCCGGTGGGGGCACGGTGGCACTGAAGCTTTCTTT
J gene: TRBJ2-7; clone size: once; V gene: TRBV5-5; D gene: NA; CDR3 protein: CASSSRQSQFYEQYF; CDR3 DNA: TGTGCCAGCAGCTCAAGACAGAGTCAGTTCTACGAGCAGTACTTC
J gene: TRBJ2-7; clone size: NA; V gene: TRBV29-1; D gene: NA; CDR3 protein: CSARVPTTRKDEQYF; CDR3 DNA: TGCAGCGCCCGAGTCCCTACTACTAGGAAGGACGAGCAGTACTTC
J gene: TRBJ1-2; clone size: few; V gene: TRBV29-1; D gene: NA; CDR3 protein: CSVEDGSGYTF; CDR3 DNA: TGCAGCGTTGAAGATGGGAGCGGCTACACCTTC
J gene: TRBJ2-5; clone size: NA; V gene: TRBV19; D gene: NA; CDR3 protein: CASSVRRGTRETQYF; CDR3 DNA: TGTGCCAGTAGTGTCCGCAGGGGGACTAGGGAGACCCAGTACTTC
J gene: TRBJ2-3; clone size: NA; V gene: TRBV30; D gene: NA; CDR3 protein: CAVSTGIAQYF; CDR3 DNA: TGTGCCGTCTCAACAGGGATAGCGCAGTATTTT